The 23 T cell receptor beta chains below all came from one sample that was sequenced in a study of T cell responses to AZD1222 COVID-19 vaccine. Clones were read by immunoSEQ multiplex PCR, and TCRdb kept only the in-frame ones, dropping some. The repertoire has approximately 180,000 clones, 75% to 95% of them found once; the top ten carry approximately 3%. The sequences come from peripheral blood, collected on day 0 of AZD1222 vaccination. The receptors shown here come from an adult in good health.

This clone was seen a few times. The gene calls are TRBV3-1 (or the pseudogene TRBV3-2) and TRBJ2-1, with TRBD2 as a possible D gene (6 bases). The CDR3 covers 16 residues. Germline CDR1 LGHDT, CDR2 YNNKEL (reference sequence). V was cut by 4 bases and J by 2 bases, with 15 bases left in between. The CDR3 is CASSLGGLPTYNEQFF. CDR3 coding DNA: TGTGCCAGCAGCCTTGGGGGACTCCCTACCTACAATGAGCAGTTCTTC.

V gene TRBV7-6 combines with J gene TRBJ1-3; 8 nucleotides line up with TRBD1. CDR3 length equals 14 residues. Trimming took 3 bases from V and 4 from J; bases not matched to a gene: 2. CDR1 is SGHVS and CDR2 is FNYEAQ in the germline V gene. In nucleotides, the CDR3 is TGTGCCAGCAGCTTGGACAGGGTGGGAAACACCATATATTTT. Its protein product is CASSLDRVGNTIYF.

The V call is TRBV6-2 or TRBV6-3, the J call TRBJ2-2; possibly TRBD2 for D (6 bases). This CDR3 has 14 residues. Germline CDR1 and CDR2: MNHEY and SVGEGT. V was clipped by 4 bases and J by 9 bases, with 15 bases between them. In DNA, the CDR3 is TGTGCCAGCAGTTTGGGACTCCGGCCGTGGGAGCTGTTTTTT. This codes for CASSLGLRPWELFF.

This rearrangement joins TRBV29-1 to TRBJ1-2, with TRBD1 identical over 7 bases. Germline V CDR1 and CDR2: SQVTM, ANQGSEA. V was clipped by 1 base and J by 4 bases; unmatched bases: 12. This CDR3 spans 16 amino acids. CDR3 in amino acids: CSVEVRGRGDRYGYTF. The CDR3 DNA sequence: TGCAGCGTTGAAGTTCGGGGCAGGGGGGATCGCTATGGCTACACCTTC.

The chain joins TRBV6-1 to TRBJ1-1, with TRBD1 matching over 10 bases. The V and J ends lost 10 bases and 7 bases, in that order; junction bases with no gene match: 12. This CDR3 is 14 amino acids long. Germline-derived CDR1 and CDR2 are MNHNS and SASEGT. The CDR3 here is CATGDRGGGSEAFF. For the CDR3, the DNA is TGTGCCACCGGGGACAGGGGAGGGGGTAGTGAAGCTTTCTTT.

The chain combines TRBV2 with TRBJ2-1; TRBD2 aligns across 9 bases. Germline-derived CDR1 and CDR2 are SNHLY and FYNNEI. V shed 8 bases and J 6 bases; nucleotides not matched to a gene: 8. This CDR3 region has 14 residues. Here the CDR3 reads CASGLGTSLNEQFF. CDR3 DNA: TGTGCCAGCGGCCTAGGGACTAGCCTCAATGAGCAGTTCTTC.

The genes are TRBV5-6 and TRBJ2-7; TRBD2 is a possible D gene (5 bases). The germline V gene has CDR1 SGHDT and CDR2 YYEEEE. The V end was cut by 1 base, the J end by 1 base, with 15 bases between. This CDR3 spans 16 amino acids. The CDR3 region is CASSLIPLVSSYEQYF. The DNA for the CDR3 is TGTGCCAGCAGCTTGATCCCACTAGTCTCATCCTACGAGCAGTACTTC.

CDR3 DNA: TGTGCCAGCAGTAAGAACAACTACGAGCAGTACTTC. Its translation is CASSKNNYEQYF. The chain employs TRBV2 and TRBJ2-7; D remains unclear. V shed 5 bases and J shed 3 bases, with 8 bases lying between them. Germline V CDR1 and CDR2: SNHLY, FYNNEI. The CDR3 contains 12 residues.

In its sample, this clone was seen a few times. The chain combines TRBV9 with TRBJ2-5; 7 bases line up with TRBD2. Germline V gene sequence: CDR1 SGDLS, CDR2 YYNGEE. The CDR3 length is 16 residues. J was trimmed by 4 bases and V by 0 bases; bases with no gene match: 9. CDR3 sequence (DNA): TGTGCCAGCAGCGTAGACCCGGGGGGACTTATAGAGACCCAGTACTTC. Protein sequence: CASSVDPGGLIETQYF.

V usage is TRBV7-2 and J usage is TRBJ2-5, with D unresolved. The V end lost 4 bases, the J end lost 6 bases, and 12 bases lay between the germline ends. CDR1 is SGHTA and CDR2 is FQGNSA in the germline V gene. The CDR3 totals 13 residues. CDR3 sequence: CASSSPGMKTQYF. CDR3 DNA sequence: TGTGCCAGCAGCTCCCCGGGTATGAAGACCCAGTACTTC.

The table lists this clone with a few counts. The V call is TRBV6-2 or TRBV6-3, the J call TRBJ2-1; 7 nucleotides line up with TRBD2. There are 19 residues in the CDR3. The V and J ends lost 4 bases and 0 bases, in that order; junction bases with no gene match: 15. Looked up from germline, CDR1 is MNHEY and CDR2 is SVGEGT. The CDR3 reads CASSFLQGGSGSSYNEQFF. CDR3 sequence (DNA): TGTGCCAGCAGTTTCTTGCAGGGAGGGTCCGGTAGCTCCTACAATGAGCAGTTCTTC.

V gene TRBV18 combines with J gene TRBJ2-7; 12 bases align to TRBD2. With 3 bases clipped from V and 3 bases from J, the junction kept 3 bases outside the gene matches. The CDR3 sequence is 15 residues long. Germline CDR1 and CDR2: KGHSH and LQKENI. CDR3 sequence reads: CASSPPSGGGYEQYF. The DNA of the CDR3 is TGTGCCAGCTCACCCCCTAGCGGGGGGGGCTACGAGCAGTACTTC.

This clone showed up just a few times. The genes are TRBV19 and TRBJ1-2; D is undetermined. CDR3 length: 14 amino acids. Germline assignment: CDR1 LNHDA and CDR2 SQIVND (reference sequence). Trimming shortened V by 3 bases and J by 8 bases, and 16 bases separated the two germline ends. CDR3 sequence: CASSIAGQREGYTF. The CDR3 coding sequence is TGTGCCAGTAGTATCGCAGGTCAACGAGAAGGCTACACCTTC.

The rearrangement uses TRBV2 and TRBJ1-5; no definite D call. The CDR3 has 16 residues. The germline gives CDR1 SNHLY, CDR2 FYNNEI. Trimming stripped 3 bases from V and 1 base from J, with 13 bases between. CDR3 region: CASSDSGSRSNQPQHF. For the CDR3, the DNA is TGTGCCAGCAGTGATTCCGGGTCCAGGAGCAATCAGCCCCAGCATTTT.

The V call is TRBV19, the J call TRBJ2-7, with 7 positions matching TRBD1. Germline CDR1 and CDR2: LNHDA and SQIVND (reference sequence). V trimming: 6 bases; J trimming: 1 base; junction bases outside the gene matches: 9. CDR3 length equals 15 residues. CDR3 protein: CASRIQGSTSYEQYF. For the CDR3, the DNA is TGTGCCAGTAGGATACAGGGGTCTACATCCTACGAGCAGTACTTC.

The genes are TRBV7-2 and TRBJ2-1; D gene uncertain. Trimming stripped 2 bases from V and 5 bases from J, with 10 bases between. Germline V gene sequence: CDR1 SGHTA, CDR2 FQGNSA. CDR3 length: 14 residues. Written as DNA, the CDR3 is TGTGCCAGCAGCTTACTAGGTGGTGACAATGAGCAGTTCTTC. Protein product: CASSLLGGDNEQFF. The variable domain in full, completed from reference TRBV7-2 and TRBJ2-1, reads GAGVSQSPSNKVTEKGKDVELRCDPISGHTALYWYRQSLGQGLEFLIYFQGNSAPDKSGLPSDRFSAERTGGSVSTLTIQRTQQEDSAVYLCASSLLGGDNEQFFGPGTRLTVL.

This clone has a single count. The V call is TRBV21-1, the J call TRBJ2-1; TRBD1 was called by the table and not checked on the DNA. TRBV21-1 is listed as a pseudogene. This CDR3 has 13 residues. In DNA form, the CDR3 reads TGTGCCAGCAGCAACGACAGGGCTGCTGAGCAGTTCTTC. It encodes CASSNDRAAEQFF.

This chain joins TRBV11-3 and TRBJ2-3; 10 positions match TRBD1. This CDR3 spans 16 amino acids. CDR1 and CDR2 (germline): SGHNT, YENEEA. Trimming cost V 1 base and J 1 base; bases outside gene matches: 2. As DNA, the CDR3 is TGTGCCAGCAGCTTAGGGACAGGGGGAGGCACAGATACGCAGTATTTT. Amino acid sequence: CASSLGTGGGTDTQYF.

The CDR3 here is CASSQTSSDEKLFF. The DNA for the CDR3 is TGTGCCAGCAGCCAGACCAGCTCCGATGAAAAACTGTTTTTT. The gene calls are TRBV4-2 and TRBJ1-4, with D unclear. Looked up from germline, CDR1 is LGHNA and CDR2 is YNFKEQ. Trimming shortened V by 3 bases and J by 6 bases, and 11 bases separated the two germline ends. The CDR3 has 14 residues.

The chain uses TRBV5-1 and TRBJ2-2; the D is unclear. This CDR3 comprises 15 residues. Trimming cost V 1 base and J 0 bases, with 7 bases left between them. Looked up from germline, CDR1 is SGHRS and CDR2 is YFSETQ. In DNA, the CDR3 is TGCGCCAGCAGCTTGTTCGGGCCGAACACCGGGGAGCTGTTTTTT. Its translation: CASSLFGPNTGELFF.

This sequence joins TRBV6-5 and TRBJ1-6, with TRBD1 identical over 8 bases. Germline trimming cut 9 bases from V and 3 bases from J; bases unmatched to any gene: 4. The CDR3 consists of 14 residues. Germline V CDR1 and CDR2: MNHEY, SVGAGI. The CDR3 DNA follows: TGTGCCAGTTCCGACAGGGGCTATAATTCACCCCTCCACTTT. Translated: CASSDRGYNSPLHF.

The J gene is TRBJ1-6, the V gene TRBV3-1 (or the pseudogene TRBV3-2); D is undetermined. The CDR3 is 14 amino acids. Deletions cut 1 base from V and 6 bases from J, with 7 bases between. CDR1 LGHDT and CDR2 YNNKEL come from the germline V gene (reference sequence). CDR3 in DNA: TGTGCCAGCAGCCAAGCGCGGGGTAATTCACCCCTCCACTTT. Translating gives CASSQARGNSPLHF.

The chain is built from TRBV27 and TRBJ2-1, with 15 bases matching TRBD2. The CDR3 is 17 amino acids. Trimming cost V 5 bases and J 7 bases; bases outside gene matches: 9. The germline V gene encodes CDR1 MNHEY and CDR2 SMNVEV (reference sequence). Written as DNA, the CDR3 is TGTGCCAGCAGTCTCCACAGGACTAGCGGGGGGGCGAATGAGCAGTTCTTC. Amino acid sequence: CASSLHRTSGGANEQFF.